A selection of T cell receptor beta chains follows, all from one sample in a study of T cells in localized non-small cell lung cancer. TCRdb keeps only in-frame clones here, not all; method: immunoSEQ multiplex PCR. The sample holds thousands of clones, 33% seen once. The sample here was normal lung tissue next to the tumor, taken before any cancer treatment. Receptors originate from a woman aged 40-70 years with stage I lung adenocarcinoma. The CDR3 runs from the conserved cysteine through the conserved F or W. The D gene is left open where the match is weak. Clone size is shown for a subset of rows, as once, few, many or a class of expanded clone.

TRBJ2-3,TRBD2,TRBV28,-,TGTGCCAGCAGGCAGGGAGGGACAGATACGCAGTATTTT,CASRQGGTDTQYF
TRBJ2-1,TRBD2,TRBV28,-,TGTGCCAGCAGTACCCCGACTAGCGGGAGCATCAATGAGCAGTTCTTC,CASSTPTSGSINEQFF
TRBJ2-1,-,TRBV2,-,TGTGCCAGCAGCCCCCGCTCCTACAATGAGCAGTTCTTC,CASSPRSYNEQFF
TRBJ1-1,TRBD1,TRBV28,-,TGTGCCAGCAGTTTGGGACAGTTGAACACTGAAGCTTTCTTT,CASSLGQLNTEAFF
TRBJ1-1,-,TRBV28,few,TGTGCCAGCAGTCCAACATGGACAGCAAGTGAAGCTTTCTTT,CASSPTWTASEAFF
TRBJ1-3,-,TRBV18,-,TGTGCCAGCTCACCCGAGGGCTCTGGAAACACCATATATTTT,CASSPEGSGNTIYF
TRBJ1-1,TRBD1,TRBV11-3,-,TGTGCCAGCAGCTTGGTTAAGACAGGGAATGCCATGAACACTGAAGCTTTCTTT,CASSLVKTGNAMNTEAFF
TRBJ2-1,-,TRBV9,-,TGTGCCAGCAGTGGTGGTCGGGGCAATGAGCAGTTCTTC,CASSGGRGNEQFF
TRBJ1-2,-,TRBV19,-,TGTGCCAGTAGTGAAGGGCGCGAGCGGCTGGTTCCCACCTTC,CASSEGRERLVPTF
TRBJ1-2,-,TRBV1,medium-sized,TGCGCCAGCAGCCAAGTGGCAGGGAGTGGCTACACCTTC,CASSQVAGSGYTF
TRBJ1-4,-,TRBV25-1,-,TGTGCCAGCAGCCTAACAACAACTAATGAAAAACTGTTTTTT,CASSLTTTNEKLFF
TRBJ1-3,TRBD1,TRBV11-3,medium-sized,TGTGCCAGCAGCAGGACAGGGGACCTCTCTGGAAACACCATATATTTT,CASSRTGDLSGNTIYF
TRBJ1-1,-,TRBV5-1,-,TGCGCCAGCAGCTTCAGTTCCGGGACCGAGGGGGGGAAAGCTTTCTTT,CASSFSSGTEGGKAFF
TRBJ2-3,-,TRBV9,-,TGTGCCAGCAGCGCGACTTGGGGCACAGATACGCAGTATTTT,CASSATWGTDTQYF
TRBJ1-1,-,TRBV5-1,-,TGCGCCAGCAGCTCCGCGACGTTGCAGGGGTACAACACTGAAGCTTTCTTT,CASSSATLQGYNTEAFF
TRBJ2-5,-,TRBV6-7,-,TGTGCCAGCAGTCCCAATGGGGGGACCCAGTACTTC,CASSPNGGTQYF
TRBJ1-1,-,TRBV14,-,TGTGCCAGCAGCCCCCAAGTCATAAGGCAGAGAAGTTGGAACACTGAAGCTTTCTTT,CASSPQVIRQRSWNTEAFF
TRBJ1-4,TRBD1,TRBV5-1,-,TGCGCCAGCAGCTTGGGGGCAGGGGGTGAAAAACTGTTTTTT,CASSLGAGGEKLFF
TRBJ1-2,-,TRBV29-1,-,TGCAGCGTTGAAGATACTTCCCGACAGGCCAGCTATGGCTACACCTTC,CSVEDTSRQASYGYTF
TRBJ2-1,TRBD1,TRBV29-1,-,TGCAGCGTTGGACAGGGGGAACATGAGCAGTTCTTC,CSVGQGEHEQFF
TRBJ1-1,-,TRBV9,-,TGTGCCAGCAGCGTAGCTTTTAACACTGAAGCTTTCTTT,CASSVAFNTEAFF
TRBJ2-3,-,TRBV5-1,-,TGCGCCACCAAACTTGAGACTAGCACAGATACGCAGTATTTT,CATKLETSTDTQYF
TRBJ2-7,-,TRBV18,few,TGTGCCAGCTCACTTCAGTCCCGCTTCGAGCAGTACTTC,CASSLQSRFEQYF
TRBJ2-7,-,TRBV6-8,few,TGTGCGACCCATACCGGGGGATTTGGCGAGCAGTACTTC,CATHTGGFGEQYF
TRBJ1-6,-,TRBV6-8,few,TGTGCCAGCAGTTACTCGGAGGGACCCCTCCACTTT,CASSYSEGPLHF
TRBJ2-5,-,TRBV6-9,few,TGTGCCAGCTACAGATCCGAGACCCAGTACTTC,CASYRSETQYF
TRBJ2-7,-,TRBV11-3,-,TGTGCCAGCAGTGAAACCGGGACTCCCTCCTACGAGCAGTACTTC,CASSETGTPSYEQYF